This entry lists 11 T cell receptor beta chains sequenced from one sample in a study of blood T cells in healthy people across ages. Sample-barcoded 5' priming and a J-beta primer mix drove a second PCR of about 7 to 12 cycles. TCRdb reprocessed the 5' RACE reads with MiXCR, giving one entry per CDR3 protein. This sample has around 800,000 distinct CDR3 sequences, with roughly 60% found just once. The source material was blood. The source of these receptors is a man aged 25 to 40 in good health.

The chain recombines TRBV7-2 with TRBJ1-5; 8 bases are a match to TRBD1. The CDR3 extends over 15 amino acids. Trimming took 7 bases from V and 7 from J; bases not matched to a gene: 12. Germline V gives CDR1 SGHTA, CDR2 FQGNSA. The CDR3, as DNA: TGTGCCAGCAACTCAGGGACGGGGACAGGACAGCCCCAGCATTTT. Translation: CASNSGTGTGQPQHF.

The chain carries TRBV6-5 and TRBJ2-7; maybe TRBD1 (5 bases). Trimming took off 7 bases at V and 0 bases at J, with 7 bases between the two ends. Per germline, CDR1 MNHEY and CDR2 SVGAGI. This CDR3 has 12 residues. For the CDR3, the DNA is TGTGCCAGCAAGGACATCTCCTACGAGCAGTACTTC. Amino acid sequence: CASKDISYEQYF.

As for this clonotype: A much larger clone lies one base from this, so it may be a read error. The chain's CDR3 is CASSESGSDYNEQYF. For the CDR3, the DNA is TGTGCCAGCAGTGAGTCGGGGAGCGACTACAATGAGCAGTACTTC. The genes are TRBV6-1 and TRBJ2-7; perhaps TRBD2 as D (5 bases). The CDR3 length is 15 residues. Germline V CDR1 and CDR2: MNHNS, SASEGT. V was clipped by 3 bases and J by 7 bases, with 19 bases between them.

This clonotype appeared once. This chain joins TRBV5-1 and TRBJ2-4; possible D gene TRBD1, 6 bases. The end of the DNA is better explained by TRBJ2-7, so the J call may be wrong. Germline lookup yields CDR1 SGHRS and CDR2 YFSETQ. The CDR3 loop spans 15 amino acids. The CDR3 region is CASSLAGTPSYEQYF. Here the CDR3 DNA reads TGCGCCAGCAGCTTGGCCGGGACACCCTCCTACGAGCAGTACTTC.

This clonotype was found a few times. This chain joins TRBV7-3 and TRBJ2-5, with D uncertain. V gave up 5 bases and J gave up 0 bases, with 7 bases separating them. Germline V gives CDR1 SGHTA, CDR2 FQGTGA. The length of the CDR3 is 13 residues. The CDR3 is CASSNPYQETQYF. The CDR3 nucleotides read TGTGCCAGCAGCAACCCCTACCAAGAGACCCAGTACTTC. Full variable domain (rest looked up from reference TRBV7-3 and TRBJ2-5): GAGVSQTPSNKVTEKGKYVELRCDPISGHTALYWYRQSLGQGPEFLIYFQGTGAADDSGLPNDRFFAVRPEGSVSTLKIQRTERGDSAVYLCASSNPYQETQYFGPGTRLLVL.

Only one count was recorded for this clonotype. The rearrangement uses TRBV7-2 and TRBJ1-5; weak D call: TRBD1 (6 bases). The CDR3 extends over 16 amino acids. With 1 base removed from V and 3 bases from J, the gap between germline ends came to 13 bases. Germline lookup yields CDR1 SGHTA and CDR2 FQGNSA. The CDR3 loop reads CASSLGGGQINQPQHF. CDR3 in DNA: TGTGCCAGCAGCTTAGGTGGAGGACAGATCAATCAGCCCCAGCATTTT. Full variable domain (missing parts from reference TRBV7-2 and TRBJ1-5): GAGVSQSPSNKVTEKGKDVELRCDPISGHTALYWYRQSLGQGLEFLIYFQGNSAPDKSGLPSDRFSAERTGGSVSTLTIQRTQQEDSAVYLCASSLGGGQINQPQHFGDGTRLSIL.

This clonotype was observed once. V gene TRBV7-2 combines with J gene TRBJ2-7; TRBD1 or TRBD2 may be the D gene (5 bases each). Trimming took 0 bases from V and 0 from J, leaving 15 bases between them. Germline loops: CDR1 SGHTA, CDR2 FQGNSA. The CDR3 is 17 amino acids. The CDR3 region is CASSLASGWGSSYEQYF. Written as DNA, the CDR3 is TGTGCCAGCAGCTTAGCCTCAGGGTGGGGGAGCTCCTACGAGCAGTACTTC.

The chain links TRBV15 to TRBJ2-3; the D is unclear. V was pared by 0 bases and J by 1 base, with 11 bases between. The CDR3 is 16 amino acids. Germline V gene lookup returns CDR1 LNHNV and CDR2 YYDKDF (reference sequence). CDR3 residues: CATSRDDAGGTDTQYF. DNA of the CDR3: TGTGCCACCAGCAGAGATGATGCCGGCGGCACAGATACGCAGTATTTT.

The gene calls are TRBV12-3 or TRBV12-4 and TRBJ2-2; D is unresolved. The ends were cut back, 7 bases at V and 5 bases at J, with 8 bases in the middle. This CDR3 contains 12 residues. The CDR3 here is CASTWKTGELFF. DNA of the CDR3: TGTGCCAGCACCTGGAAGACCGGGGAGCTGTTTTTT.

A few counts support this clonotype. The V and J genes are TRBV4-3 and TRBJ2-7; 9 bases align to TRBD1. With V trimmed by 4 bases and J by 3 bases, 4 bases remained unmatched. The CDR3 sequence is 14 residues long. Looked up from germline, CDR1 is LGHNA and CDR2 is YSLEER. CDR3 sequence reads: CASSPQGAIYEQYF. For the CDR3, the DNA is TGCGCCAGCAGCCCACAGGGGGCCATCTACGAGCAGTACTTC.

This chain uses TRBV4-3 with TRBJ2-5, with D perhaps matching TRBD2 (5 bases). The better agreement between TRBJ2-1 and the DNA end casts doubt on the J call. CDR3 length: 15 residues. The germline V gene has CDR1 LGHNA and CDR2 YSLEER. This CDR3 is CASSSSGLGLETQFF. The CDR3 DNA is TGCGCCAGCAGCTCCAGCGGCCTGGGCTTGGAGACCCAGTTCTTC.